Listed below are T cell receptor beta chains from one sample, sequenced in a study of CD8 T cells in Susac syndrome. Each CDR3 protein is one row after TCRdb ran MiXCR on the immunoSEQ multiplex PCR reads. Of tens of thousands of distinct CDR3 sequences in the sample, more than 85% are singletons; the top ten hold more than 0.45%. Sequencing used CD8+ T cells from PBMCs. Every receptor here comes from a human donor with Susac syndrome. Both conserved end residues are part of each CDR3. The D gene is left open where the match is weak. The size entry is marked missing in some rows and otherwise reads once, few, many or a size class.

j_call: TRBJ2-5
d_call: TRBD1
v_call: TRBV29-1
clone_size: NA
cdr3_aa: CSLPGTEQETQYF
cdr3_nt: TGCAGCCTCCCCGGGACAGAGCAAGAGACCCAGTACTTC

j_call: TRBJ2-7
d_call: TRBD2
v_call: TRBV6-5
clone_size: NA
cdr3_aa: CASSYVGLADDKLYEQYF
cdr3_nt: TGTGCCAGCAGTTATGTAGGGCTAGCGGACGACAAGCTTTACGAGCAGTACTTC

j_call: TRBJ2-1
d_call: TRBD2
v_call: TRBV29-1
clone_size: NA
cdr3_aa: CSVVTSGRGSNEQFF
cdr3_nt: TGCAGCGTTGTAACTAGCGGGAGGGGATCGAATGAGCAGTTCTTC

j_call: TRBJ2-1
d_call: NA
v_call: TRBV7-8
clone_size: NA
cdr3_aa: CASSSLFGNNEQFF
cdr3_nt: TGTGCCAGCAGCTCCTTGTTTGGGAACAATGAGCAGTTCTTC

j_call: TRBJ2-2
d_call: NA
v_call: TRBV29-1
clone_size: NA
cdr3_aa: CSGTAGTGELFF
cdr3_nt: TGCAGCGGGACAGCGGGGACCGGGGAGCTGTTTTTT

j_call: TRBJ1-5
d_call: NA
v_call: TRBV9
clone_size: NA
cdr3_aa: CADHLGQPQHF
cdr3_nt: TGTGCCGACCACTTAGGTCAGCCCCAGCATTTT

j_call: TRBJ2-7
d_call: TRBD2
v_call: TRBV29-1
clone_size: once
cdr3_aa: CSVPGLAGEQYF
cdr3_nt: TGCAGCGTACCGGGACTAGCGGGCGAGCAGTACTTC

j_call: TRBJ2-1
d_call: TRBD2
v_call: TRBV29-1
clone_size: NA
cdr3_aa: CSLLPPAGVYYNEQFF
cdr3_nt: TGCAGCCTCCTCCCCCCAGCGGGAGTGTACTACAATGAGCAGTTCTTC

j_call: TRBJ2-4
d_call: TRBD2
v_call: TRBV5-6
clone_size: NA
cdr3_aa: CASSPRTSGSDIQYF
cdr3_nt: TGTGCCAGCAGCCCGAGGACTAGCGGGAGTGACATTCAGTACTTC

j_call: TRBJ2-3
d_call: NA
v_call: TRBV20-1
clone_size: NA
cdr3_aa: CSARDPGTSTDTQYF
cdr3_nt: TGCAGTGCTAGGGACCCAGGGACAAGCACAGATACGCAGTATTTT

j_call: TRBJ2-5
d_call: TRBD2
v_call: TRBV4-1
clone_size: NA
cdr3_aa: CASSQVLSAGGFQETQYF
cdr3_nt: TGCGCCAGCAGCCAAGTGCTAAGCGCGGGAGGGTTCCAAGAGACCCAGTACTTC

j_call: TRBJ2-1
d_call: NA
v_call: TRBV12-3/TRBV12-4
clone_size: NA
cdr3_aa: CASSLRVLGYEQFF
cdr3_nt: TGTGCCAGCAGCCTCCGGGTCCTAGGGTATGAGCAGTTCTTC

j_call: TRBJ1-5
d_call: NA
v_call: TRBV13
clone_size: NA
cdr3_aa: CASSRRGVGQPQHF
cdr3_nt: TGTGCCAGCAGCCGCCGGGGGGTCGGTCAGCCCCAGCATTTT

j_call: TRBJ2-3
d_call: NA
v_call: TRBV4-1
clone_size: NA
cdr3_aa: CASSQEGGSDTQYF
cdr3_nt: TGCGCCAGCAGCCAAGAAGGGGGGTCAGATACGCAGTATTTT

j_call: TRBJ2-1
d_call: TRBD2
v_call: TRBV15
clone_size: NA
cdr3_aa: CATEGAGVLYNEQFF
cdr3_nt: TGTGCCACCGAGGGAGCGGGAGTTCTTTACAATGAGCAGTTCTTC

j_call: TRBJ2-1
d_call: NA
v_call: TRBV12-3/TRBV12-4
clone_size: NA
cdr3_aa: CASSLSLEQFF
cdr3_nt: TGTGCCAGCAGTCTAAGTCTTGAGCAGTTCTTC

j_call: TRBJ2-3
d_call: NA
v_call: TRBV7-9
clone_size: NA
cdr3_aa: CASSLEAASADTQYF
cdr3_nt: TGTGCCAGCAGCTTAGAAGCAGCCAGCGCAGATACGCAGTATTTT

j_call: TRBJ2-1
d_call: TRBD2
v_call: TRBV18
clone_size: NA
cdr3_aa: CASGLESYEQFF
cdr3_nt: TGTGCCAGCGGACTAGAAAGTTATGAGCAGTTCTTC

j_call: TRBJ2-2
d_call: TRBD2
v_call: TRBV9
clone_size: NA
cdr3_aa: CASIGTSGANTGELFF
cdr3_nt: TGTGCCAGCATCGGGACTAGCGGAGCGAACACCGGGGAGCTGTTTTTT

j_call: TRBJ1-1
d_call: TRBD1
v_call: TRBV5-4
clone_size: NA
cdr3_aa: CASSLDRQGEAFF
cdr3_nt: TGTGCCAGCAGCTTGGACCGACAGGGCGAAGCTTTCTTT

j_call: TRBJ2-1
d_call: NA
v_call: TRBV29-1
clone_size: NA
cdr3_aa: CSVGANEQFF
cdr3_nt: TGCAGCGTTGGGGCCAATGAGCAGTTCTTC

j_call: TRBJ2-5
d_call: TRBD1
v_call: TRBV6-2/TRBV6-3
clone_size: NA
cdr3_aa: CASSGGTGEETQYF
cdr3_nt: TGTGCCAGCAGTGGCGGGACAGGGGAAGAGACCCAGTACTTC

j_call: TRBJ1-2
d_call: NA
v_call: TRBV2
clone_size: NA
cdr3_aa: CASSEEDVNYGYTF
cdr3_nt: TGTGCCAGCAGTGAAGAAGATGTGAACTATGGCTACACCTTC

j_call: TRBJ2-1
d_call: TRBD1
v_call: TRBV7-8
clone_size: NA
cdr3_aa: CASSDYRDRVNNEQFF
cdr3_nt: TGTGCCAGCAGCGACTACAGGGACAGGGTCAACAATGAGCAGTTCTTC

j_call: TRBJ2-1
d_call: NA
v_call: TRBV5-6
clone_size: NA
cdr3_aa: CASSFPPLSSYNEQFF
cdr3_nt: TGTGCCAGCAGCTTCCCGCCTCTTAGCTCCTACAATGAGCAGTTCTTC

j_call: TRBJ2-2
d_call: TRBD1
v_call: TRBV20-1
clone_size: NA
cdr3_aa: CSARGQGSGELFF
cdr3_nt: TGCAGTGCTAGAGGACAGGGGTCCGGGGAGCTGTTTTTT

j_call: TRBJ1-2
d_call: TRBD1
v_call: TRBV4-1
clone_size: NA
cdr3_aa: CASRPQGGEIYGYTF
cdr3_nt: TGCGCCAGCAGACCCCAAGGGGGCGAAATCTATGGCTACACCTTC

j_call: TRBJ2-5
d_call: TRBD2
v_call: TRBV15
clone_size: NA
cdr3_aa: CATSSPGLAGQETQYF
cdr3_nt: TGTGCCACCAGCAGCCCCGGACTAGCGGGTCAAGAGACCCAGTACTTC

j_call: TRBJ2-1
d_call: NA
v_call: TRBV5-6
clone_size: NA
cdr3_aa: CASSLYDSSVPFF
cdr3_nt: TGTGCCAGCAGCTTGTATGACAGCTCGGTACCGTTCTTC

j_call: TRBJ2-5
d_call: NA
v_call: TRBV9
clone_size: NA
cdr3_aa: CASSGQGHRETQYF
cdr3_nt: TGTGCCAGCAGCGGGCAGGGACATAGGGAGACCCAGTACTTC

j_call: TRBJ2-7
d_call: NA
v_call: TRBV15
clone_size: NA
cdr3_aa: CATSRDNSYEQYF
cdr3_nt: TGTGCCACCAGCAGAGATAACTCGTACGAGCAGTACTTC

j_call: TRBJ2-7
d_call: NA
v_call: TRBV27
clone_size: NA
cdr3_aa: CASGGYEQYF
cdr3_nt: TGTGCCAGTGGTGGCTACGAGCAGTACTTC

j_call: TRBJ1-2
d_call: NA
v_call: TRBV6-1
clone_size: NA
cdr3_aa: CASSEGDTANYGYTF
cdr3_nt: TGTGCCAGCAGTGAAGGGGACACCGCTAACTATGGCTACACCTTC

j_call: TRBJ2-1
d_call: NA
v_call: TRBV12-3/TRBV12-4
clone_size: NA
cdr3_aa: CASSLWGAHEQFF
cdr3_nt: TGTGCCAGCAGTTTGTGGGGGGCCCATGAGCAGTTCTTC

j_call: TRBJ2-1
d_call: TRBD2
v_call: TRBV5-6
clone_size: NA
cdr3_aa: CASSRSGSGRNEQFF
cdr3_nt: TGTGCCAGCAGCCGTAGCGGGAGCGGTAGGAATGAGCAGTTCTTC

j_call: TRBJ1-2
d_call: NA
v_call: TRBV20-1
clone_size: NA
cdr3_aa: CSAVHQENYGYTF
cdr3_nt: TGCAGTGCTGTGCACCAGGAGAACTATGGCTACACCTTC

j_call: TRBJ2-5
d_call: NA
v_call: TRBV12-3/TRBV12-4
clone_size: once
cdr3_aa: CASGITRETQYF
cdr3_nt: TGTGCCAGCGGGATAACCCGGGAGACCCAGTACTTC

j_call: TRBJ2-7
d_call: TRBD1
v_call: TRBV12-3/TRBV12-4
clone_size: NA
cdr3_aa: CASSLTGTGLYEQYF
cdr3_nt: TGTGCCAGCAGTTTAACCGGGACAGGGCTCTACGAGCAGTACTTC

j_call: TRBJ1-5
d_call: NA
v_call: TRBV30
clone_size: NA
cdr3_aa: CAWSSGAGDQPQHF
cdr3_nt: TGTGCCTGGAGTTCTGGGGCAGGAGATCAGCCCCAGCATTTT

j_call: TRBJ2-1
d_call: TRBD2
v_call: TRBV20-1
clone_size: NA
cdr3_aa: CSASHGGRLYNEQFF
cdr3_nt: TGCAGTGCTAGCCATGGCGGGAGGCTCTACAATGAGCAGTTCTTC

j_call: TRBJ2-7
d_call: TRBD1
v_call: TRBV20-1
clone_size: NA
cdr3_aa: CSASAPDRATYEQYF
cdr3_nt: TGCAGTGCTAGTGCCCCGGACAGGGCAACCTACGAGCAGTACTTC

j_call: TRBJ2-7
d_call: NA
v_call: TRBV15
clone_size: NA
cdr3_aa: CATGAGTDSYEQYF
cdr3_nt: TGTGCCACCGGCGCGGGGACAGACTCCTACGAGCAGTACTTC

j_call: TRBJ2-5
d_call: NA
v_call: TRBV28
clone_size: NA
cdr3_aa: CASSPVVETQYF
cdr3_nt: TGTGCCAGCAGTCCAGTCGTGGAGACCCAGTACTTC

j_call: TRBJ1-5
d_call: TRBD1
v_call: TRBV20-1
clone_size: NA
cdr3_aa: CSAPGQGLDQPQHF
cdr3_nt: TGCAGTGCGCCGGGACAGGGGTTAGATCAGCCCCAGCATTTT

j_call: TRBJ1-5
d_call: NA
v_call: TRBV4-1
clone_size: NA
cdr3_aa: CASSHAVGNQPQHF
cdr3_nt: TGCGCCAGCAGCCATGCCGTCGGGAATCAGCCCCAGCATTTT

j_call: TRBJ2-3
d_call: TRBD1
v_call: TRBV12-3/TRBV12-4
clone_size: NA
cdr3_aa: CASSLGDRQYF
cdr3_nt: TGTGCCAGCAGTTTAGGGGACAGGCAGTATTTT

j_call: TRBJ1-2
d_call: TRBD1
v_call: TRBV29-1
clone_size: once
cdr3_aa: CSAPGQGLEGYTF
cdr3_nt: TGCAGCGCCCCGGGACAGGGGCTGGAGGGCTACACCTTC

j_call: TRBJ2-3
d_call: TRBD2
v_call: TRBV5-6
clone_size: NA
cdr3_aa: CASSLAATSGSTDTQYF
cdr3_nt: TGTGCCAGCAGCTTGGCCGCGACTAGCGGGAGTACAGATACGCAGTATTTT

j_call: TRBJ2-7
d_call: NA
v_call: TRBV15
clone_size: NA
cdr3_aa: CATSGGPPGRNEQYF
cdr3_nt: TGTGCCACCAGCGGGGGGCCGCCAGGGAGGAACGAGCAGTACTTC

j_call: TRBJ2-7
d_call: TRBD1
v_call: TRBV29-1
clone_size: NA
cdr3_aa: CSVPGTGGGYEQYF
cdr3_nt: TGCAGCGTGCCCGGGACAGGGGGCGGCTACGAGCAGTACTTC

j_call: TRBJ2-7
d_call: NA
v_call: TRBV7-8
clone_size: once
cdr3_aa: CASSLGGQTLGFYF
cdr3_nt: TGTGCCAGCAGCTTAGGTGGACAGACCTTGGGGTTTTACTTC

j_call: TRBJ1-2
d_call: NA
v_call: TRBV6-2/TRBV6-3
clone_size: NA
cdr3_aa: CASSLTDYGYTF
cdr3_nt: TGTGCCAGCAGTTTAACGGACTATGGCTACACCTTC